This record looks at one T cell receptor beta chain sequence and its context. Antigen specificity is unknown. This record comes from a study of cytomegalovirus exposure and HLA in healthy donors. Study-wide results and caveats: Later analysis identified a missense DCLRE1C variant that was linked to TCR beta V- and J-gene trimming.

Use of 60 Vbeta and 13 Jbeta primers characterized the PCR. The method was immunoSEQ multiplex PCR; TCRdb's version includes in-frame clones alone and lacks a portion of them. The clone table shows 150,000 to 200,000 clones, with the ten largest holding 2.1%. The germline V gene encodes CDR1 WNHNN and CDR2 SYGVQD (reference sequence). Trimming took 5 bases from V and 1 from J; bases not matched to a gene: 2. The CDR3 sequence is 15 residues long. V is TRBV10-1 and J is TRBJ2-1; 10 bases agree with TRBD2. This clonotype was obtained from a man aged 25 to 40 in good health and CMV-seronegative. The sequencing input was PBMCs. CDR3 loop: CASSPSGRSYNEQFF. The CDR3 bases are TGCGCCAGCAGTCCTAGCGGGAGATCCTACAATGAGCAGTTCTTC.